This entry lists 25 T cell receptor beta chains sequenced from one sample in a study of T cells in Graves' hyperthyroidism and ophthalmopathy. The TCR beta CDR3 regions underwent amplification using RNA transcripts as the source. First-round RT-PCR of the TCR CDR3 relied on the HTBI primer set. TCRdb reprocessed the multiplex PCR reads via MiXCR and lists one record per CDR3 protein. The sample carries 530,000 or so distinct CDR3 sequences, approximately 25% recorded once. Sequencing used blood. Every receptor here comes from a woman aged 25 to 45 with Graves' ophthalmopathy.

This clonotype was seen many times. This chain uses TRBV7-2 with TRBJ2-7; D is undetermined. The CDR3 consists of 14 residues. Trimming removed 2 bases at V and 1 base at J, with 9 bases between. Germline V gene data show CDR1 as SGHTA and CDR2 as FQGNSA. CDR3 loop: CASSLSVGSYEQYF. The CDR3 DNA sequence: TGTGCCAGCAGCTTATCCGTTGGTTCCTACGAGCAGTACTTC.

This clonotype was seen at least ten times. The CDR3 here is CASSGTGRAGYTF. The CDR3 region has the DNA TGTGCCAGCAGTGGGACAGGGCGGGCTGGCTACACCTTC. The chain combines TRBV2 with TRBJ1-2; 8 positions match TRBD1. After removal of 4 bases from V and 7 bases from J, the junction contained 5 bases not matched to a gene. Per the germline V gene, CDR1 is SNHLY and CDR2 is FYNNEI. This CDR3 has 13 residues.

Only one count was recorded for this clonotype. V gene TRBV6-1 combines with J gene TRBJ1-2; D might be TRBD1 (6 bases). CDR3 length: 16 residues. V was clipped by 5 bases and J by 3 bases, with 19 bases between them. The V gene's germline CDR1 is MNHNS and CDR2 SASEGT. CDR3 in amino acids: CASSLGRGATDYGYTF. CDR3 sequence (DNA): TGTGCCAGCAGTCTCGGGCGGGGGGCGACGGACTATGGCTACACCTTC.

This chain connects TRBV6-1 to TRBJ2-5; the D gene is possibly TRBD1 (5 bases). Per germline, CDR1 MNHNS and CDR2 SASEGT. V lost 6 bases to trimming and J lost 7 bases, with 21 bases between them. The CDR3 totals 15 residues. CDR3 sequence reads: CASSLTVSSSGTQYF. Written as DNA, the CDR3 is TGTGCCAGCAGCTTGACAGTATCGTCATCCGGGACCCAGTACTTC.

This clonotype showed up many times. The genes are TRBV6-5 and TRBJ2-5; D unresolved. The CDR3 is 13 amino acids. The V gene's germline CDR1 is MNHEY and CDR2 SVGAGI. V was trimmed by 2 bases and J by 3 bases, leaving 7 bases between them. The CDR3 DNA is TGTGCCAGCAGTTACGTGTCGGAAGAGACCCAGTACTTC. Translated, it gives CASSYVSEETQYF.

The rearrangement joins TRBV28 to TRBJ2-7; 11 bases align to TRBD1. Germline CDR1 is MDHEN and CDR2 is SYDVKM. The CDR3 length is 14 residues. V shed 8 bases, J shed 6 bases, and the junction held 9 bases outside the gene matches. For the CDR3, the DNA is TGTGCCAGCCGGGACAGGGGGACAACGGTCGAGCAGTACTTC. Its protein is CASRDRGTTVEQYF.

The sample holds many counts of this clonotype. This sequence joins TRBV7-2 and TRBJ1-1; TRBD1 matches at 7 bases. With 5 bases clipped from V and 1 base from J, the junction kept 4 bases outside the gene matches. The germline V gene encodes CDR1 SGHTA and CDR2 FQGNSA. The CDR3 is 14 amino acids. The CDR3 loop reads CASSHRQGNTEAFF. The CDR3 nucleotides are TGTGCCAGCAGCCACCGACAGGGGAACACTGAAGCTTTCTTT.

Notes on this clonotype: A junction end diverges from the germline sequence, so it may reflect a read error. DNA for the CDR3: TGTGCCAGCAGTTTGGGACAGGGGATGGGCTATGGCTACAGCTTC. Translation gives CASSLGQGMGYGYSF. The chain carries TRBV12-3 or TRBV12-4 and TRBJ1-2; TRBD1 matches at 10 bases. This CDR3 has 15 residues.

On this clonotype: This sequence may be a read error, since a much larger clone differs from it by one base. The chain recombines TRBV6-1 with TRBJ1-2; TRBD1 matches 11 bases. The CDR3 totals 14 residues. Germline-derived CDR1 and CDR2 are MNHNS and SASEGT. This CDR3 is CVSSPSRDRGWVTF. In DNA form, the CDR3 reads TGTGTCAGCAGTCCTTCCCGGGACAGGGGGTGGGTCACCTTC.

The table lists this clonotype with a few counts. The chain links TRBV19 to TRBJ2-5; D assignment may be TRBD1 or TRBD2 (6 bases each). Germline V lookup: CDR1 LNHDA, CDR2 SQIVND (reference sequence). The CDR3 covers 15 residues. The V end lost 4 bases, the J end lost 4 bases, and 16 bases lay between the germline ends. CDR3 in DNA: TGTGCCAGTAGTAAAGGGGGGACGTTGGGAGAGACCCAGTACTTC. Its protein product is CASSKGGTLGETQYF.

This clonotype was seen a few times. The rearrangement uses TRBV20-1 and TRBJ2-5; the D gene is possibly TRBD2 (5 bases). The CDR3 extends over 11 amino acids. Between the trimmed V and J ends, which lost 3 bases and 7 bases, there was a span of 9 bases. Germline values: CDR1 DFQATT, CDR2 SNEGSKA (reference sequence). The CDR3 loop is CSASLGGTQYF. The CDR3 DNA follows: TGCAGTGCTAGCCTCGGAGGGACCCAGTACTTC.

This clonotype was observed a single time. This chain uses TRBV28 with TRBJ2-5, with TRBD2 matching over 12 bases. Germline V gene data show CDR1 as MDHEN and CDR2 as SYDVKM. V lost 10 bases and J lost 7; bases outside the gene matches: 10. CDR3 size: 14 residues. CDR3 protein: CATTLAGGPRTQYF. The CDR3 DNA sequence: TGTGCCACCACTCTAGCGGGGGGGCCTCGGACCCAGTACTTC.

This clonotype was seen a few times. The chain recombines TRBV11-1 with TRBJ1-5, with TRBD1 identical over 9 bases. This CDR3 has 16 amino acids. Trimming removed 5 bases from V and 0 bases from J; junction bases left unmatched: 5. Germline-derived CDR1 and CDR2 are SGHAT and FQDESV (reference sequence). The CDR3 sequence is CASSIGQGYSNQPQHF. The CDR3 nucleotides read TGTGCCAGCAGCATAGGACAGGGGTATAGCAATCAGCCCCAGCATTTT. Filled out from reference TRBV11-1 and TRBJ1-5, the complete variable domain reads EAEVAQSPRYKITEKSQAVAFWCDPISGHATLYWYRQILGQGPELLVQFQDESVVDDSQLPKDRFSAERLKGVDSTLKIQPAELGDSAMYLCASSIGQGYSNQPQHFGDGTRLSIL.

In its sample, this clonotype was seen many times. The chain recombines TRBV29-1 with TRBJ2-3, with 7 bases identical to TRBD2. Germline CDR1 and CDR2: SQVTM and ANQGSEA. The CDR3 runs to 12 residues. J gave up 2 bases and V 7 bases, and 3 bases lay outside the gene matches. The CDR3 DNA reads TGCAGCGCTAGGGACTACACAGATACGCAGTATTTT. The encoded protein is CSARDYTDTQYF.

This clonotype appeared many times. This chain uses TRBV30 with TRBJ1-6; TRBD1 agrees at 7 bases. The CDR3 runs 13 residues. After removal of 7 bases from V and 6 bases from J, the junction contained 6 bases not matched to a gene. CDR1 and CDR2 from the germline V gene are GTSNPN and SVGIG (reference sequence). The CDR3 DNA sequence: TGTGCCTTCTCGACAGGGACTAATTCACCCCTCCACTTT. Its protein is CAFSTGTNSPLHF.

Many counts were recorded for this clonotype. This rearrangement joins TRBV6-5 to TRBJ1-1; no definite D call. The germline V gene encodes CDR1 MNHEY and CDR2 SVGAGI. This CDR3 region has 13 residues. The germline V and J ends were trimmed by 4 bases and 4 bases, with 10 bases remaining between them. Written as DNA, the CDR3 is TGTGCCAGCAGTTCGGTAGGGTTCACTGAAGCTTTCTTT. Translation gives CASSSVGFTEAFF.

In its sample, this clonotype was seen many times. V is TRBV6-5 and J is TRBJ1-1; D is unresolved. This CDR3 contains 15 residues. The V end lost 2 bases, the J end lost 4 bases, and 14 bases lay between the germline ends. Looked up from germline, CDR1 is MNHEY and CDR2 is SVGAGI. The CDR3 loop is CASSYVPFVGTEAFF. The CDR3 coding sequence is TGTGCCAGCAGTTACGTCCCCTTCGTGGGCACTGAAGCTTTCTTT.

This clonotype was counted a few times. This sequence joins TRBV12-3 or TRBV12-4 and TRBJ1-1; D not resolved. The CDR3 runs to 15 residues. V lost 4 bases to trimming and J lost 1 base, with 13 bases between them. CDR3 DNA: TGTGCCAGCAGTTCCTCCATGCGAACGAACACTGAAGCTTTCTTT. Protein product: CASSSSMRTNTEAFF.

This clonotype was seen ten or more times. The chain joins TRBV2 to TRBJ2-2, with TRBD2 identical over 12 bases. The J segment lost 5 bases and the V segment lost 7 bases, leaving 5 bases of the junction unmatched. Germline CDR1 is SNHLY and CDR2 is FYNNEI. CDR3 size: 15 residues. In DNA form, the CDR3 reads TGTGCCAGCACCCTAGCGGGGGGGCAAACCGGGGAGCTGTTTTTT. Residues: CASTLAGGQTGELFF.

V gene TRBV5-1 combines with J gene TRBJ2-5; the D is unclear. Germline loops: CDR1 SGHRS, CDR2 YFSETQ. The CDR3 runs 16 residues. Trimming cost V 0 bases and J 1 base, with 13 bases left between them. CDR3 DNA: TGCGCCAGCAGCTTGGCCAGGCAGGCGCTCCAAGAGACCCAGTACTTC. This translates into CASSLARQALQETQYF.

CDR3 in amino acids: CASASTGGIKEPQHF. CDR3 nucleotide sequence: TGTGCCAGCGCATCAACAGGGGGGATCAAGGAGCCCCAGCATTTT. The chain couples TRBV12-3 or TRBV12-4 to TRBJ1-5, with 8 bases aligning to TRBD1. With V trimmed by 8 bases and J by 8 bases, 14 bases remained unmatched. The CDR3 is 15 amino acids.

This clonotype has a count of ten or more. This chain uses TRBV10-3 with TRBJ1-1; D gene ambiguous. Germline assignment: CDR1 ENHRY and CDR2 SYGVKD. V gave up 3 bases and J gave up 1 base, with 6 bases separating them. This CDR3 comprises 13 residues. The CDR3: CAISEWGNTEAFF. CDR3 nucleotide sequence: TGTGCCATCAGTGAATGGGGGAACACTGAAGCTTTCTTT.

This clonotype has just one count. The chain carries TRBV12-3 or TRBV12-4 and TRBJ2-7; no firm D call. The CDR3 consists of 13 residues. With 2 bases removed from V and 6 bases from J, the gap between germline ends came to 11 bases. The CDR3 nucleotides read TGTGCCAGCAGTTTACGCTCAGGCAGCGAGCAGTACTTC. Protein: CASSLRSGSEQYF.

This clonotype was seen ten or more times. The rearrangement links TRBV20-1 to TRBJ2-7; D not resolved. The CDR3 is 15 residues long. V lost 3 bases to trimming and J lost 5 bases, with 20 bases between them. Germline V gene lookup returns CDR1 DFQATT and CDR2 SNEGSKA (reference sequence). CDR3 region: CSASSSSEGYDEQYF. The CDR3 DNA is TGCAGTGCTAGCTCTTCATCGGAAGGCTATGACGAGCAGTACTTC.

This clonotype was observed many times. The CDR3 sequence is CASSQGQDHEQYF. In DNA form, the CDR3 reads TGCGCCAGCAGCCAAGGACAGGATCACGAGCAGTACTTC. This chain joins TRBV5-1 and TRBJ2-7; 7 bases map to TRBD1. V lost 4 bases to trimming and J lost 5 bases; unmatched junction nucleotides: 6. This CDR3 has 13 residues. Per the germline V gene, CDR1 is SGHRS and CDR2 is YFSETQ.